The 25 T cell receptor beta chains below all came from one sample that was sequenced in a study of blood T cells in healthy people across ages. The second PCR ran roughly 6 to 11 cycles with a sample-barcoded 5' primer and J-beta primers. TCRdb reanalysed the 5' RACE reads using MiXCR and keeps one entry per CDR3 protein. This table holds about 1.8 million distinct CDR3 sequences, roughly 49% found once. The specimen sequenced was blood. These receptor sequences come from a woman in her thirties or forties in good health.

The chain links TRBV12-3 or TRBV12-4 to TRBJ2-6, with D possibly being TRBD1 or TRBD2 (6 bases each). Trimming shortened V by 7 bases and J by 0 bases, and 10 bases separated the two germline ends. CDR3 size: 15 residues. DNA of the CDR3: TGTGCCAGCAAGGGGGGAGCCTCTGGGGCCAACGTCCTGACTTTC. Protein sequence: CASKGGASGANVLTF.

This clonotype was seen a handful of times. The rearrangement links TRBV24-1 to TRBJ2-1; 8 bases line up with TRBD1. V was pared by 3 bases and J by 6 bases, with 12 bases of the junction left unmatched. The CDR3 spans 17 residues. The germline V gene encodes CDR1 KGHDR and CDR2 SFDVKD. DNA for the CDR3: TGTGCCACCAGTGATCCCCCTCGACAGGGGCAAAGCAATGAGCAGTTCTTC. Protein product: CATSDPPRQGQSNEQFF.

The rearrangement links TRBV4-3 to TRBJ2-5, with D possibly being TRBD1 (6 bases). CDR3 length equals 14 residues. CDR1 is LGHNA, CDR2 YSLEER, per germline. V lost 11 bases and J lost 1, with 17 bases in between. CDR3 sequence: CAGLIRGTQETQYF. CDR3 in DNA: TGCGCCGGCTTAATCAGGGGAACCCAAGAGACCCAGTACTTC.

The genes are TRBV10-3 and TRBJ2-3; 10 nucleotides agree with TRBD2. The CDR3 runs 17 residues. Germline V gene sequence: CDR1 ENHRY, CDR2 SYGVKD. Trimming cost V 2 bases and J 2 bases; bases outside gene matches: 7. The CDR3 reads CAISEGRTSGTTDTQYF. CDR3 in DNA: TGTGCCATCAGTGAGGGGCGTACTAGCGGGACCACAGATACGCAGTATTTT.

The CDR3 loop is CASSQAGRNHNEQFF. In DNA, the CDR3 is TGTGCCAGCAGCCAAGCTGGACGCAACCACAATGAGCAGTTCTTC. This sequence joins TRBV3-1 and TRBJ2-1, with unresolved D. The CDR3 runs to 15 residues. Germline assignment: CDR1 LGHDT and CDR2 YNNKEL (reference sequence). V dropped 1 base and J dropped 5 bases, with 12 bases sitting between them.

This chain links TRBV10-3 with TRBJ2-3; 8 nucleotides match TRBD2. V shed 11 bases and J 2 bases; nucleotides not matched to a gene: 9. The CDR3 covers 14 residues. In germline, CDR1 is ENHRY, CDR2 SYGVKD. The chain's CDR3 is CAVSGGSLTDTQYF. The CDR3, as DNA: TGTGCCGTAAGCGGGGGCTCCCTCACAGATACGCAGTATTTT.

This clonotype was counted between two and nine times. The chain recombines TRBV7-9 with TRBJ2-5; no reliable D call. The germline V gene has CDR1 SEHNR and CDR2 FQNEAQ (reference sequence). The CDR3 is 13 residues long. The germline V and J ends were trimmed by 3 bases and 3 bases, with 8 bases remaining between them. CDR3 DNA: TGTGCCAGCAGCTTCGGATTTAAAGAGACCCAGTACTTC. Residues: CASSFGFKETQYF.

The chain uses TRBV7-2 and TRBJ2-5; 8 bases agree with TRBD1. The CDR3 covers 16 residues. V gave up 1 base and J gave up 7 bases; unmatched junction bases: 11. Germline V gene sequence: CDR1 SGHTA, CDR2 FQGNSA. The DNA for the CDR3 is TGTGCCAGCAGCTTAGGTGCCAGGGGGCAGCCTGGGACCCAGTACTTC. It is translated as CASSLGARGQPGTQYF. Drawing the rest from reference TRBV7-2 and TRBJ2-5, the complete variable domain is GAGVSQSPSNKVTEKGKDVELRCDPISGHTALYWYRQSLGQGLEFLIYFQGNSAPDKSGLPSDRFSAERTGGSVSTLTIQRTQQEDSAVYLCASSLGARGQPGTQYFGPGTRLLVL.

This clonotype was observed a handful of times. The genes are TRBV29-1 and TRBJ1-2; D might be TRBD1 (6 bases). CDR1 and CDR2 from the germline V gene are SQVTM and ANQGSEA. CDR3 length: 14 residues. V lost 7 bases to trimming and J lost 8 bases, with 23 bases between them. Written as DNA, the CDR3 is TGCAGCGCCCCAACCCTTGGGGGGCGCTTCGGCTACACCTTC. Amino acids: CSAPTLGGRFGYTF.

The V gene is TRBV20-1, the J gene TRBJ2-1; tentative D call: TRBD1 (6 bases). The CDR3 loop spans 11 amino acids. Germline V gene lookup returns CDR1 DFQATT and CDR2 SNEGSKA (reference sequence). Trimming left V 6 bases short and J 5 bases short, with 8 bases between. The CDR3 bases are TGCAGTGCCAGGGGCAACAATGAGCAGTTCTTC. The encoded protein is CSARGNNEQFF.

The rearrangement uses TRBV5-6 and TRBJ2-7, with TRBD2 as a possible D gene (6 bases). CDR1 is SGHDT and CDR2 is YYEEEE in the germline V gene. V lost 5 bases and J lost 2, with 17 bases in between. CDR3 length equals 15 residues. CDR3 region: CASRQGLSETYEQYF. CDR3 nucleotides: TGTGCCAGCAGACAAGGACTATCTGAGACCTACGAGCAGTACTTC.

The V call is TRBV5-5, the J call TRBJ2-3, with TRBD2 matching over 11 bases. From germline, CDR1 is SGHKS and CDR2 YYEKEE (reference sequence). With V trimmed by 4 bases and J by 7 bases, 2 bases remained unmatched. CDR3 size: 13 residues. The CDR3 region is CASSVTSGNTQYF. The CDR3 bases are TGTGCCAGCAGCGTGACTAGCGGGAATACGCAGTATTTT. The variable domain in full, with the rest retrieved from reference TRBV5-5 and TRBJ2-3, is DAGVTQSPTHLIKTRGQQVTLRCSPISGHKSVSWYQQVLGQGPQFIFQYYEKEERGRGNFPDRFSARQFPNYSSELNVNALLLGDSALYLCASSVTSGNTQYFGPGTRLTVL.

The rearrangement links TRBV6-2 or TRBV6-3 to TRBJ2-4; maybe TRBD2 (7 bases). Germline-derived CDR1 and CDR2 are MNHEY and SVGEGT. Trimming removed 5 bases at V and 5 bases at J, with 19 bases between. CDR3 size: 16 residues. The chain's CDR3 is CASSRGGGGRENIQYF. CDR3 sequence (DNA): TGTGCCAGCAGTAGGGGAGGGGGGGGCCGCGAAAACATTCAGTACTTC.

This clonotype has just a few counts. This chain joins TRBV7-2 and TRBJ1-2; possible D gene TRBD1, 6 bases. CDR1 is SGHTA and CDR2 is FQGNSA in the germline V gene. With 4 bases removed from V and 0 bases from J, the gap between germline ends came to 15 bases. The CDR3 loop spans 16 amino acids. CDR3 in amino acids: CASSSGGQGTNYGYTF. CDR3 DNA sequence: TGTGCCAGCAGCTCCGGTGGGCAGGGGACTAACTATGGCTACACCTTC.

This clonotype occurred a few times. This CDR3 is CASSQDRTYTQYF. The DNA of the CDR3 is TGTGCCAGCAGCCAAGATCGAACTTATACGCAGTATTTT. The chain uses TRBV14 and TRBJ2-3; D call uncertain. CDR3 length equals 13 residues. Trimming pared 0 bases from V and 7 bases from J, leaving 8 bases between. Germline V gene lookup returns CDR1 SGHDN and CDR2 FVKESK.

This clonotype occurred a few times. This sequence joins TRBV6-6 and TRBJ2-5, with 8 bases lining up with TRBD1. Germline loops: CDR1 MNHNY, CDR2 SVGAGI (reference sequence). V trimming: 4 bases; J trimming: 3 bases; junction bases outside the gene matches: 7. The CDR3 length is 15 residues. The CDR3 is CASSWDRRAEETQYF. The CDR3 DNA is TGTGCCAGCAGTTGGGACAGGAGAGCCGAAGAGACCCAGTACTTC.

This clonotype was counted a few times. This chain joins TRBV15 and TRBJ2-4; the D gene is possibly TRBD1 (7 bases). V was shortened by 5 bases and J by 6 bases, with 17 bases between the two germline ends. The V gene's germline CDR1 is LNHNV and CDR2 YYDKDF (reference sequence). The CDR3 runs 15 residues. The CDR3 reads CATSRSQGGLNIQYF. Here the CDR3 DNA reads TGTGCCACCAGCCGTTCGCAGGGGGGTCTAAACATTCAGTACTTC.

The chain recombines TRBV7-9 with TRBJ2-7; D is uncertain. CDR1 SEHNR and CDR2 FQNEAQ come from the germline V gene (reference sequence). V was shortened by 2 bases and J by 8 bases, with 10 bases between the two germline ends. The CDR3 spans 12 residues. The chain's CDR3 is CASSLIGYKQYF. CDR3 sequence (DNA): TGTGCCAGCAGCTTAATCGGATACAAGCAGTACTTC.

CDR3 sequence: CASSSSGGRQADTQYF. The CDR3, as DNA: TGTGCCAGCAGTTCTAGCGGGGGGCGACAGGCAGATACGCAGTATTTT. The rearrangement uses TRBV12-3 or TRBV12-4 and TRBJ2-3; TRBD2 aligns across 11 bases. Germline trimming cut 4 bases from V and 4 bases from J; bases unmatched to any gene: 7. There are 16 residues in the CDR3.

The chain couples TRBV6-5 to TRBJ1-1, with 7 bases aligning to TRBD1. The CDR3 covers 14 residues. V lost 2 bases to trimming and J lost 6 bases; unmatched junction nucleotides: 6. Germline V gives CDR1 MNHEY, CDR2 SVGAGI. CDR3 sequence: CASSYGGTASEAFF. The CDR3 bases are TGTGCCAGCAGTTACGGGGGGACAGCCTCTGAAGCTTTCTTT.

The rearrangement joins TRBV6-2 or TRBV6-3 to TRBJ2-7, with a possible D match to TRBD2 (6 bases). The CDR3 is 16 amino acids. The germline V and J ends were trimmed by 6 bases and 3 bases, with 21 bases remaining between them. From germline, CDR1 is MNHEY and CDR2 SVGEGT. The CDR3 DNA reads TGTGCCAGCAGCCCCCCAGACTATCGGGGGAACTACGAGCAGTACTTC. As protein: CASSPPDYRGNYEQYF.

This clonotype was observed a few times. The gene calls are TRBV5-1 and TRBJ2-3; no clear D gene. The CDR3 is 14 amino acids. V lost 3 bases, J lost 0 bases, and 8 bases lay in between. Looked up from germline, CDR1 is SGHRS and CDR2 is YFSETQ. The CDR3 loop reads CASSWSASTDTQYF. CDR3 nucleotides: TGCGCCAGCAGCTGGAGCGCTAGCACAGATACGCAGTATTTT. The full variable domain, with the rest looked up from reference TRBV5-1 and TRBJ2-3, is KAGVTQTPRYLIKTRGQQVTLSCSPISGHRSVSWYQQTPGQGLQFLFEYFSETQRNKGNFPGRFSGRQFSNSRSEMNVSTLELGDSALYLCASSWSASTDTQYFGPGTRLTVL.

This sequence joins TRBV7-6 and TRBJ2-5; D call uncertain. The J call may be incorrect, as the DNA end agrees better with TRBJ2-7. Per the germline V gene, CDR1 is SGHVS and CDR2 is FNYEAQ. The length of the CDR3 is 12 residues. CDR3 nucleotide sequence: TGTGCCAGCAGCTTTAACACAGACGAGCAGTACTTC. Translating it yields CASSFNTDEQYF.

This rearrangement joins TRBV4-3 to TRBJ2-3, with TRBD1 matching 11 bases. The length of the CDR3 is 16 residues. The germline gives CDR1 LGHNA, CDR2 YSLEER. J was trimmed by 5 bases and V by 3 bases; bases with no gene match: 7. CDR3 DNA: TGCGCCAGCAGCCAGGGGACAGGGGGATGGAGAGATACGCAGTATTTT. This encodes CASSQGTGGWRDTQYF.

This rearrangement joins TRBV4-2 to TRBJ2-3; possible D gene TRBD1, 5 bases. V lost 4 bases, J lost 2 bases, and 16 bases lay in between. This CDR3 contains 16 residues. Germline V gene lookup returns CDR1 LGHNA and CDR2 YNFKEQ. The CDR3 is CASSRLSQGFTDTQYF. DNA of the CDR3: TGTGCCAGCAGCCGCCTCTCCCAGGGTTTCACAGATACGCAGTATTTT.